The source of this T cell receptor (beta chain) is a study of blood T cell repertoires in COVID-19. Study context: Sites in the United States, Italy and Spain provided acute and convalescent COVID-19 samples. PBMCs, B-cell-depleted T cells, or T cells were the source of the cDNA or gDNA that made up the material.

Authors' methods: Estimation of nucleated cell counts was performed using reference gene primer amplification. Sequencing used immunoSEQ multiplex PCR; TCRdb keeps in-frame clones, though not all of them. V and J calls and clone size follow that table, whereas D and trimming were derived from the DNA. The repertoire holds approximately 4,000 clones, with about 90% as singletons. The germline V gene encodes CDR1 KGHSH and CDR2 LQKENI. The V and J ends lost 6 bases and 3 bases, in that order; junction bases with no gene match: 5. This CDR3 contains 16 residues. The chain couples TRBV18 to TRBJ2-1; 13 bases agree with TRBD2. The sample was peripheral blood. The sequence derives from a man in his fifties with active COVID-19. The CDR3 spells CASSYTSGRVYNEQFF. CDR3 bases: TGTGCCAGCTCTTATACTAGCGGGAGGGTCTACAATGAGCAGTTCTTC.